This T cell receptor beta chain was profiled in a study of PD-L1 blockade in urothelial cancer. As for the study in general: Prior exposure to chemotherapy in patients amounted to 0 to 3 regimens received. Blood analysis was done at 3 weeks (second dose) and 6 weeks after treatment began. Peripheral blood specimens exhibited a median yield of approximately 140,000 T cells.

CDR3 length: 15 amino acids. The V gene's germline CDR1 is MNHNY and CDR2 SVGAGI (reference sequence). Trimming stripped 7 bases from V and 0 bases from J, with 12 bases between. Generated by immunoSEQ multiplex PCR, the TCRdb table keeps only in-frame clones and is missing some. The sample consists of 60,000 to 75,000 clones, around 88% of them appearing once. The time point: pretreatment peripheral blood. The diagnosis in patients was locally advanced or metastatic urothelial carcinoma. This sequence originates from a man aged 60 to 75 with urothelial cancer. The sequencing used PBMCs, collected around atezolizumab (anti-PD-L1) treatment. V is TRBV6-6 and J is TRBJ2-2; D is uncertain. This CDR3 is CASTPPVANTGELFF. CDR3 coding DNA: TGTGCCAGCACCCCCCCCGTCGCGAACACCGGGGAGCTGTTTTTT.